This entry is about one T cell receptor (beta chain). This sample stems from a study of blood T cells in healthy people across ages. CDR3 size: 14 residues. Germline V gene lookup returns CDR1 LGHNT and CDR2 FRNRAP. The germline V and J ends were trimmed by 3 bases and 4 bases, with 12 bases remaining between them. Primers used in a second PCR of roughly 6 to 11 cycles were a sample-barcoded 5' primer and a J-beta primer mix. TCRdb re-called the 5' RACE reads with MiXCR, one entry per CDR3 protein. The data contain approximately 880,000 distinct CDR3 sequences, about 48% of them singletons. Specimen: blood. The receptor was isolated from a man aged 30 to 45 in good health. The chain carries TRBV12-5 and TRBJ1-2; D gene unclear. The CDR3 bases are TGTGCTAGTGGTTTAGGAGGGCCCGGCTATGGCTACACCTTC. Translating it yields CASGLGGPGYGYTF. Full variable domain (outside the CDR3, taken from reference TRBV12-5 and TRBJ1-2): DARVTQTPRHKVTEMGQEVTMRCQPILGHNTVFWYRQTMMQGLELLAYFRNRAPLDDSGMPKDRFSAEMPDATLATLKIQPSEPRDSAVYFCASGLGGPGYGYTFGSGTRLTVV.